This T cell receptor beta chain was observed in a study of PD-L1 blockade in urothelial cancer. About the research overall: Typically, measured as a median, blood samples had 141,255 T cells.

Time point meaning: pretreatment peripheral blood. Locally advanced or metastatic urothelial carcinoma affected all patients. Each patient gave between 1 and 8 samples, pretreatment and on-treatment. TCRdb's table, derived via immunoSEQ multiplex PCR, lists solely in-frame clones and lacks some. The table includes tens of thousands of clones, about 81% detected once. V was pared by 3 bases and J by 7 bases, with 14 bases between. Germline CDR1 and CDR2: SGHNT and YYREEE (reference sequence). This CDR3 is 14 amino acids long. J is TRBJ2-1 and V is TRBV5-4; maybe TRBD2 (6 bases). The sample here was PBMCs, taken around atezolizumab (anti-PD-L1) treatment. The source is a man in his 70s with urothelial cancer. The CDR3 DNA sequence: TGTGCCAGCAGCTGGAGGGAAAAAACGAATGAGCAGTTCTTC. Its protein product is CASSWREKTNEQFF.